The rows below give T cell receptor beta chains drawn from one sample of a study of immune evolution from preneoplasia to lung adenocarcinoma. Repertoires were generated with immunoSEQ multiplex PCR, while TCRdb's copy carries only in-frame clones and drops some. Among 3,600 or so clones, roughly 77% were seen once, and the ten largest hold about 19%. The sequenced material came from FFPE minimally invasive lung adenocarcinoma tissue. The receptors here all came from a person between 60 and 79 years old with lung adenocarcinoma. Each CDR3 is given with its conserved first and last residue. The D gene is left open where the match is weak.

d_call j_call v_call cdr3_nt cdr3_aa
NA TRBJ1-5 TRBV7-2 TGTGCCAGCAGCACTCAGGAGCAGCCCCAGCATTTT CASSTQEQPQHF
TRBD1 TRBJ2-1 TRBV10-1 TGCGCCAGCAGCTCGGGACAGGGGTCCTACAATGAGCAGTTCTTC CASSSGQGSYNEQFF
TRBD1 TRBJ1-6 TRBV5-1 TGCGCCAGGGGGGACAGCAATAATTCACCCCTCCACTTT CARGDSNNSPLHF
TRBD1 TRBJ2-5 TRBV6-6 TGTGCCAGCACCCGGACAGGGGGCGTAGAGACCCAGTACTTC CASTRTGGVETQYF
TRBD1 TRBJ2-7 TRBV7-8 TGTGCCAGCAGCCCCCGAGGAACAGGGGGTATAGAAAACGAGCAGTACTTC CASSPRGTGGIENEQYF
NA TRBJ2-2 TRBV5-1 TGCGCCAGCAGCGACCGGGCAGGGATGACCGGGGAGCTGTTTTTT CASSDRAGMTGELFF
NA TRBJ2-3 TRBV7-3 TGTGCCAGCAGCTTCAGAACCGGGAAGATCCCTAGTATGACAGATACGCAGTATTTT CASSFRTGKIPSMTDTQYF
NA TRBJ1-1 TRBV30 TGTGCCAGTTCCCCGACCGTAATGAACACTGAAGCTTTCTTT CASSPTVMNTEAFF
NA TRBJ1-1 TRBV10-3 TGTGCCATCAGTGAGTCCCGGGCCTACGACGCCACTGAAGCTTTCTTT CAISESRAYDATEAFF
NA TRBJ2-7 TRBV7-9 TGTGCCAGCAGCCCATCCCCGGCGGGGACCTCCTACGAGCAGTACTTC CASSPSPAGTSYEQYF
NA TRBJ1-1 TRBV7-6 TGTGCCAGCAGCTTATCAGGGGATACTGAAGCTTTCTTT CASSLSGDTEAFF
NA TRBJ1-2 TRBV19 TGTGCCAGTAGTATCTCGGGTGGCTACACCTTC CASSISGGYTF
NA TRBJ2-1 TRBV11-2 TGTGCCAGCAGCTTAGAAGGACGGCCAAACAATGAGCAGTTCTTC CASSLEGRPNNEQFF
TRBD1 TRBJ2-1 TRBV7-9 TGTGCCAGCAGCCCACCAACAGGGGGTACCTACAATGAGCAGTTCTTC CASSPPTGGTYNEQFF